The 19 T cell receptor beta chains reported below all come from one sample, sequenced in a study of T cells in Graves' hyperthyroidism and ophthalmopathy. Regions amplified from RNA transcripts were the TCR beta CDR3 regions. Initially, a first-round RT-PCR of the TCR CDR3 employed the HTBI primer set. Via MiXCR, TCRdb re-called the multiplex PCR reads, giving one row per CDR3 protein. The sample carries approximately 370,000 distinct CDR3 sequences, roughly 15% recorded once. The sequencing sample was made of blood. The receptors were sampled from a woman between 25 and 40 years old with Graves' hyperthyroidism that later progressed to Graves' ophthalmopathy.

Ten or more counts support this clonotype. V is TRBV20-1 and J is TRBJ2-7, with TRBD2 matching 7 bases. J lost 3 bases, V lost 5 bases, and 7 bases had no gene match. Germline V CDR1 and CDR2: DFQATT, SNEGSKA (reference sequence). The CDR3 is 13 residues long. The CDR3, as DNA: TGCAGTGCTCGGAGGGGACTACGCTACGAGCAGTACTTC. This translates into CSARRGLRYEQYF.

The rearrangement joins TRBV27 to TRBJ1-5; D remains unclear. The CDR3 extends over 14 amino acids. V was pared by 8 bases and J by 6 bases, with 17 bases between. Germline CDR1 and CDR2: MNHEY and SMNVEV (reference sequence). This CDR3 is CASGPGRVSQPQHF. As DNA, the CDR3 is TGTGCCAGCGGCCCAGGACGGGTCAGTCAGCCCCAGCATTTT.

This sequence joins TRBV20-1 and TRBJ2-3; 10 bases match TRBD2. The CDR3 covers 13 residues. Germline CDR1 DFQATT, CDR2 SNEGSKA (reference sequence). The V segment lost 6 bases and the J segment 5 bases; nucleotides outside the gene matches: 5. CDR3 in amino acids: CSALAGVVDTQYF. The CDR3 DNA sequence: TGCAGTGCCCTAGCGGGAGTGGTAGATACGCAGTATTTT.

This clonotype was found many times. The J gene is TRBJ2-3, the V gene TRBV2; D is undetermined. The CDR3 runs 14 residues. V was trimmed by 3 bases and J by 3 bases, leaving 10 bases between them. The germline gives CDR1 SNHLY, CDR2 FYNNEI. CDR3 coding DNA: TGTGCCAGCAGTGATATAGATTCTACAGATACGCAGTATTTT. Protein sequence: CASSDIDSTDTQYF.

This clonotype was seen ten or more times. The genes are TRBV7-2 and TRBJ2-2; D is perhaps TRBD1 or TRBD2 (5 bases each). The CDR3 consists of 15 residues. CDR1 and CDR2 (germline): SGHTA, FQGNSA. V gave up 3 bases and J gave up 6 bases, with 14 bases separating them. The CDR3 sequence: CASSFGAWVAGELFF. The DNA for the CDR3 is TGTGCCAGCAGCTTCGGGGCTTGGGTCGCCGGGGAGCTGTTTTTT. Combining the CDR3 with reference TRBV7-2 and TRBJ2-2 gives the whole variable domain GAGVSQSPSNKVTEKGKDVELRCDPISGHTALYWYRQSLGQGLEFLIYFQGNSAPDKSGLPSDRFSAERTGGSVSTLTIQRTQQEDSAVYLCASSFGAWVAGELFFGEGSRLTVL.

This clonotype was found a few times. V gene TRBV30 combines with J gene TRBJ2-1; 9 nucleotides match TRBD2. The germline gives CDR1 GTSNPN, CDR2 SVGIG (reference sequence). The length of the CDR3 is 13 residues. The V segment lost 1 base and the J segment 8 bases; nucleotides outside the gene matches: 3. The DNA for the CDR3 is TGTGCCTGGAGTGGCGGGAGGGTTCATGAGCAGTTCTTC. Translated: CAWSGGRVHEQFF.

This clonotype was recorded many times. The chain uses TRBV19 and TRBJ1-6; 8 bases line up with TRBD1. Germline CDR1 is LNHDA and CDR2 is SQIVND (reference sequence). Unmatched junction bases numbered 15, after V lost 3 bases and J lost 8 bases. CDR3 length: 18 residues. CDR3: CASSMTLWTGPGDSPLHF. The DNA of the CDR3 is TGTGCCAGTAGTATGACTTTATGGACAGGGCCCGGCGATTCACCCCTCCACTTT.

The table lists this clonotype with many counts. J is TRBJ1-2 and V is TRBV12-3 or TRBV12-4, with D maybe TRBD1 (5 bases). The ends were cut back, 4 bases at V and 2 bases at J, with 14 bases in the middle. The CDR3 extends over 15 amino acids. The CDR3 spells CASSSPWGGNYGYTF. CDR3 sequence (DNA): TGTGCCAGCAGTTCACCATGGGGGGGGAACTATGGCTACACCTTC.

This clonotype was counted at least ten times. This chain joins TRBV12-3 or TRBV12-4 and TRBJ1-1, with a possible D match to TRBD1 (6 bases). The CDR3 loop spans 12 amino acids. V lost 6 bases, J lost 7 bases, and 12 bases lay in between. The CDR3 coding sequence is TGTGCCAGCAGGACAGGTGGACTTGAAGCTTTCTTT. As protein: CASRTGGLEAFF.

This clonotype was seen at least ten times. The chain employs TRBV2 and TRBJ2-1; weak D call: TRBD2 (6 bases). The ends were cut back, 3 bases at V and 13 bases at J, with 13 bases in the middle. Germline loops: CDR1 SNHLY, CDR2 FYNNEI. The CDR3 is 12 amino acids. CDR3 bases: TGTGCCAGCAGTGAGCGCCCGGGGGACCAGTTCTTC. Its protein is CASSERPGDQFF.

This clonotype has a count of ten or more. The J gene is TRBJ1-3, the V gene TRBV2; D gene ambiguous. This CDR3 has 15 residues. Between the trimmed V and J ends, which lost 5 bases and 4 bases, there was a span of 15 bases. The germline CDR1 and CDR2 sequences are SNHLY and FYNNEI. The CDR3 DNA reads TGTGCCAGCAGTCCTTTCTACGGCACCGGAAACACCATATATTTT. Protein: CASSPFYGTGNTIYF.

Here the CDR3 reads CASSGAGASSYTEAFF. The DNA of the CDR3 is TGTGCCAGCAGTGGGGCAGGGGCTTCTTCGTACACTGAAGCTTTCTTT. The rearrangement joins TRBV2 to TRBJ1-1; D possibly corresponds to TRBD1 (6 bases). CDR3 length equals 16 residues. Germline V gene data show CDR1 as SNHLY and CDR2 as FYNNEI. V was trimmed by 4 bases and J by 3 bases, leaving 18 bases between them.

This clonotype was counted ten times or more. The V and J genes are TRBV19 and TRBJ2-6; D is perhaps TRBD1 (5 bases). This CDR3 has 16 amino acids. Per the germline V gene, CDR1 is LNHDA and CDR2 is SQIVND (reference sequence). Between the trimmed V and J ends, which lost 5 bases and 0 bases, there was a span of 11 bases. CDR3 coding DNA: TGTGCCAGTAGTCAGGGCTCTTACTCTGGGGCCAACGTCCTGACTTTC. This encodes CASSQGSYSGANVLTF.

This clonotype was seen many times. The CDR3 protein is CASTPLRVNTEAFF. The DNA of the CDR3 is TGTGCCAGCACCCCCCTCCGGGTGAACACTGAAGCTTTCTTT. The chain carries TRBV9 and TRBJ1-1; D is uncertain. The CDR3 spans 14 residues. Looked up from germline, CDR1 is SGDLS and CDR2 is YYNGEE. Trimming removed 6 bases from V and 0 bases from J, with 12 bases in between. The entire variable domain, with the rest obtained from reference TRBV9 and TRBJ1-1, is as follows: DSGVTQTPKHLITATGQRVTLRCSPRSGDLSVYWYQQSLDQGLQFLIQYYNGEERAKGNILERFSAQQFPDLHSELNLSSLELGDSALYFCASTPLRVNTEAFFGQGTRLTVV.

This chain's CDR3 is CASSQYPWESSYEQYF. The DNA for the CDR3 is TGCGCCAGCAGCCAATATCCCTGGGAGAGCTCCTACGAGCAGTACTTC. This rearrangement joins TRBV10-2 to TRBJ2-7; the D gene is possibly TRBD2 (5 bases). Germline assignment: CDR1 WSHSY and CDR2 SAAADI. V was cut by 6 bases and J by 0 bases, with 18 bases left in between. This CDR3 has 16 residues.

This chain connects TRBV15 to TRBJ2-3; D perhaps matches TRBD2 (6 bases). The V and J ends lost 4 bases and 4 bases respectively, with 15 bases between them. Germline V lookup: CDR1 LNHNV, CDR2 YYDKDF (reference sequence). This CDR3 contains 15 residues. CDR3 sequence: CATSKGGPSADTQYF. The CDR3 DNA is TGTGCCACCAGCAAAGGCGGGCCTAGCGCAGATACGCAGTATTTT. Combining the CDR3 with reference TRBV15 and TRBJ2-3 gives the whole variable domain DAMVIQNPRYQVTQFGKPVTLSCSQTLNHNVMYWYQQKSSQAPKLLFHYYDKDFNNEADTPDNFQSRRPNTSFCFLDIRSPGLGDTAMYLCATSKGGPSADTQYFGPGTRLTVL.

The gene calls are TRBV2 and TRBJ1-4; weak D call: TRBD1 (6 bases). Germline loops: CDR1 SNHLY, CDR2 FYNNEI. The V gene lost 11 bases and the J gene lost 7 bases, with 17 bases spanning the gap. This CDR3 spans 13 amino acids. CDR3 region: CAVMGAEGEKLFF. CDR3 bases: TGTGCCGTTATGGGGGCGGAAGGTGAAAAACTGTTTTTT.

This clonotype was seen ten or more times. The chain combines TRBV6-1 with TRBJ1-1; the D gene is possibly TRBD1 (5 bases). The CDR3 is made up of 13 amino acids. Germline V gene data show CDR1 as MNHNS and CDR2 as SASEGT. V lost 8 bases to trimming and J lost 1 base, with 11 bases between them. DNA of the CDR3: TGTGCCAGCGGTGGGACGGAGAACACTGAAGCTTTCTTT. Encoded protein: CASGGTENTEAFF.

This clonotype appeared many times. The chain recombines TRBV20-1 with TRBJ2-7; D is uncertain. Germline CDR1 is DFQATT and CDR2 is SNEGSKA (reference sequence). This CDR3 is 10 amino acids long. V was trimmed by 3 bases and J by 4 bases, leaving 4 bases between them. The CDR3 region is CSASVYEQYF. For the CDR3, the DNA is TGCAGTGCTAGCGTATACGAGCAGTACTTC.